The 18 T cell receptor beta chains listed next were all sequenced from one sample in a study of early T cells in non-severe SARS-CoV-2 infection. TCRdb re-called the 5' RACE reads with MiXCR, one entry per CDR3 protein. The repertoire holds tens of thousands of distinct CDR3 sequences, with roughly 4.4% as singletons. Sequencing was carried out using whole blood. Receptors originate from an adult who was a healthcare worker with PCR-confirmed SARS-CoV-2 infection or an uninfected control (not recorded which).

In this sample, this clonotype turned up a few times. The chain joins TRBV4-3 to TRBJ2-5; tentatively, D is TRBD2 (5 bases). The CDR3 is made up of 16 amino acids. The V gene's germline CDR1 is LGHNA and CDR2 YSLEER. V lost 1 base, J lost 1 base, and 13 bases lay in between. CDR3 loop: CASSQGVSGFQETQYF. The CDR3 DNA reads TGCGCCAGCAGCCAAGGGGTCTCGGGATTCCAAGAGACCCAGTACTTC.

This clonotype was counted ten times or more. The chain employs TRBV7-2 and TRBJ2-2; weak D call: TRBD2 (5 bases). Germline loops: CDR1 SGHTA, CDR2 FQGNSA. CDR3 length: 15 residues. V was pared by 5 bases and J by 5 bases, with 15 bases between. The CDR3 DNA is TGTGCCAGCAGCCATCCGGGGTCGAGTACCGGGGAGCTGTTTTTT. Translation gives CASSHPGSSTGELFF.

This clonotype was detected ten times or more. CDR3 amino acids: CASRDGGANNEQFF. CDR3 DNA: TGTGCCAGCAGGGACGGGGGCGCAAACAATGAGCAGTTCTTC. The chain joins TRBV28 to TRBJ2-1; D is perhaps TRBD1 or TRBD2 (6 bases each). The CDR3 runs 14 residues. V was trimmed by 6 bases and J by 5 bases, leaving 14 bases between them. Germline lookup yields CDR1 MDHEN and CDR2 SYDVKM.

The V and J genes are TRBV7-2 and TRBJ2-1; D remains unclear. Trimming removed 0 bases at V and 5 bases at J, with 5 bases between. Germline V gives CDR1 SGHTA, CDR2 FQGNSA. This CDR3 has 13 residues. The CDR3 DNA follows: TGTGCCAGCAGCTTAGCTTTCCACAATGAGCAGTTCTTC. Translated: CASSLAFHNEQFF. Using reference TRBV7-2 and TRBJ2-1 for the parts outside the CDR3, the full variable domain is GAGVSQSPSNKVTEKGKDVELRCDPISGHTALYWYRQSLGQGLEFLIYFQGNSAPDKSGLPSDRFSAERTGGSVSTLTIQRTQQEDSAVYLCASSLAFHNEQFFGPGTRLTVL.

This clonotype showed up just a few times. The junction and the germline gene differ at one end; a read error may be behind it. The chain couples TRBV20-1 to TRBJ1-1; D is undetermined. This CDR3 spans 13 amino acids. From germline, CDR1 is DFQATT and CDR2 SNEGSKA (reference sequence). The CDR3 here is CSARAAMNTEAFF. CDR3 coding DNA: TGCAGTGCCAGAGCGGCGATGAACACTGAAGCTTTCTTT.

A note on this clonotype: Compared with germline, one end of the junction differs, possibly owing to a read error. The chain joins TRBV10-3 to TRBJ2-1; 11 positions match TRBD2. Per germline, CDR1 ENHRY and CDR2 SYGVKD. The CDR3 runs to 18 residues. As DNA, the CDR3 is TGTGCCATCAGTGACCCTAGCGGGAGGCCCGGCTCCGACAATGAGCAGTTCTTC. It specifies CAISDPSGRPGSDNEQFF.

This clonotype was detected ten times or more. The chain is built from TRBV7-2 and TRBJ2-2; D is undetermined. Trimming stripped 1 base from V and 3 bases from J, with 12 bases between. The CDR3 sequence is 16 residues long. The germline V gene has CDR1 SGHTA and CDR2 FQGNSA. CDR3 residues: CASSLELRPYTGELFF. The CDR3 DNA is TGTGCCAGCAGCTTAGAATTGCGACCGTACACCGGGGAGCTGTTTTTT.

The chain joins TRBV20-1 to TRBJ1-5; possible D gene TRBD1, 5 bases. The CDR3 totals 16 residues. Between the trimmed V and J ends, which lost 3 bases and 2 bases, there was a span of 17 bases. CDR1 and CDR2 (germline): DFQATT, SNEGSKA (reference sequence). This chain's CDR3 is CSASRRVIWGNQPQHF. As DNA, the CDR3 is TGCAGTGCTAGCCGCAGGGTGATCTGGGGCAATCAGCCCCAGCATTTT.

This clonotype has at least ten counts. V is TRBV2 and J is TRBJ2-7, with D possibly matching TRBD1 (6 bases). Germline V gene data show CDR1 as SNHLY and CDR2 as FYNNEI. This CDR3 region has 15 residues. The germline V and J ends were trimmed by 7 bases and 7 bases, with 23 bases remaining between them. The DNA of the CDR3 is TGTGCCAGCATGGGGGCGCCCCCCCGCTCGGAGGAGCAGTACTTC. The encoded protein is CASMGAPPRSEEQYF.

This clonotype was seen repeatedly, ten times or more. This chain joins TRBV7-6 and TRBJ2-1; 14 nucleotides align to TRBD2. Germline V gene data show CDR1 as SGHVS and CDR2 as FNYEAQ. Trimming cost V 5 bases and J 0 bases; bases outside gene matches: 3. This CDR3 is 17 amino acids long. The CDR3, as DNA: TGTGCCAGCAGCCCGGGGACTAGCGGGAGCTCCTACAATGAGCAGTTCTTC. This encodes CASSPGTSGSSYNEQFF. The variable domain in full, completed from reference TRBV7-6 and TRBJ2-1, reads GAGVSQSPRYKVTKRGQDVALRCDPISGHVSLYWYRQALGQGPEFLTYFNYEAQQDKSGLPNDRFSAERPEGSISTLTIQRTEQRDSAMYRCASSPGTSGSSYNEQFFGPGTRLTVL.

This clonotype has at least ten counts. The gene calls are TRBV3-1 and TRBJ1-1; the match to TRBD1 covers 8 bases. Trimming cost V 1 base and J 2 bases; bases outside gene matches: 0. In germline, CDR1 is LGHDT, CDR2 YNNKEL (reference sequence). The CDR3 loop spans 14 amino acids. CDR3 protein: CASSQAGGNTEAFF. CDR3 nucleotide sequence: TGTGCCAGCAGCCAAGCAGGGGGCAACACTGAAGCTTTCTTT.

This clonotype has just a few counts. CDR3: CASSQEGLAGGHDTQYF. The CDR3 DNA sequence: TGTGCCAGCAGCCAAGAGGGCCTAGCGGGAGGGCACGATACGCAGTATTTT. This chain uses TRBV4-2 with TRBJ2-3, with 12 bases fitting TRBD2. CDR1 LGHNA and CDR2 YNFKEQ come from the germline V gene. V shed 0 bases, J shed 6 bases, and the junction held 7 bases outside the gene matches. This CDR3 is built from 17 residues.

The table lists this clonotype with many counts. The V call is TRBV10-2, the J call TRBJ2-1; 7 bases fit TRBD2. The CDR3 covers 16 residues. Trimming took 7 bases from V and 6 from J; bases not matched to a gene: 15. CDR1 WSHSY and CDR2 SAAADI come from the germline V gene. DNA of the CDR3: TGCGCCAGCACAGACTCGGGCGGCGGGGGATCCAATGAGCAGTTCTTC. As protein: CASTDSGGGGSNEQFF.

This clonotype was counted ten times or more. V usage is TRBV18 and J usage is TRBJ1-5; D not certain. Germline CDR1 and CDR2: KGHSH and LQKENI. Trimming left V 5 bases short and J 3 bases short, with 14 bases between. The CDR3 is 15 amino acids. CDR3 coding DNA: TGTGCCAGCTCAGACACGGGAATGGCCAATCAGCCCCAGCATTTT. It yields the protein CASSDTGMANQPQHF.

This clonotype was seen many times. This chain's CDR3 is CASSSETQYF. CDR3 coding DNA: TGTGCCAGCAGTTCGGAGACCCAGTACTTC. The rearrangement uses TRBV28 and TRBJ2-5, with D unclear. Germline CDR1 reads MDHEN; CDR2 reads SYDVKM. Trimming took off 4 bases at V and 5 bases at J, with 2 bases between the two ends. The CDR3 runs to 10 residues.

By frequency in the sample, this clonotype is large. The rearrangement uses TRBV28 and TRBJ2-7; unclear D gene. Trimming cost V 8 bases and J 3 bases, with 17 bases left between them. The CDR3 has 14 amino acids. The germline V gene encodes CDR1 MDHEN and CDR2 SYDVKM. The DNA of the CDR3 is TGTGCCAGCTCCTCCACGACCATCAACTACGAGCAGTACTTC. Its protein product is CASSSTTINYEQYF. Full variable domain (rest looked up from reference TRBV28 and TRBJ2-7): DVKVTQSSRYLVKRTGEKVFLECVQDMDHENMFWYRQDPGLGLRLIYFSYDVKMKEKGDIPEGYSVSREKKERFSLILESASTNQTSMYLCASSSTTINYEQYFGPGTRLTVT.

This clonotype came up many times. In DNA, the CDR3 is TGTGCCAGCAGTTCCCGACCTGATAGCAATCAGCCCCAGCATTTT. Translated: CASSSRPDSNQPQHF. The chain combines TRBV27 with TRBJ1-5; D is undetermined. CDR3 length: 15 amino acids. Germline CDR1 and CDR2: MNHEY and SMNVEV (reference sequence). Trimming shortened V by 4 bases and J by 0 bases, and 10 bases separated the two germline ends.

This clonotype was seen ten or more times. The CDR3 spells CASSRTGVSQETQYF. For the CDR3, the DNA is TGCGCCAGCAGCCGGACAGGCGTCTCCCAAGAGACCCAGTACTTC. The rearrangement links TRBV5-1 to TRBJ2-5; 7 nucleotides line up with TRBD1. Per the germline V gene, CDR1 is SGHRS and CDR2 is YFSETQ. CDR3 length equals 15 residues. The V gene end was trimmed by 4 bases and the J gene end by 1 base; junction bases not matched to a gene: 7.